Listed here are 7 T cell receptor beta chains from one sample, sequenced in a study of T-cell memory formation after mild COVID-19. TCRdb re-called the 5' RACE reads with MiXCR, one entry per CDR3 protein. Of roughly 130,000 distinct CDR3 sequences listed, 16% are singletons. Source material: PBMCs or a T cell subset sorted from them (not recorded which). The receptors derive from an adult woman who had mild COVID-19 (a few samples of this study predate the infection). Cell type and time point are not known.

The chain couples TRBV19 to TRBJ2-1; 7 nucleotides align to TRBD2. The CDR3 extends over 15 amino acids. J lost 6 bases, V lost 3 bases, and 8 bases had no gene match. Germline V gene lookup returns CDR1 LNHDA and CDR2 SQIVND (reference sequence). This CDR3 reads CASSISRDYSNEQFF. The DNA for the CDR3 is TGTGCCAGTAGTATCTCACGGGACTATAGCAATGAGCAGTTCTTC.

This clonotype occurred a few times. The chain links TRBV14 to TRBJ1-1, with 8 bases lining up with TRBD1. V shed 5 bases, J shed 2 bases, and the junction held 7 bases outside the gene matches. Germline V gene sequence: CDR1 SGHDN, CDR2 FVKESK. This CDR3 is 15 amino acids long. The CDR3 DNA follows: TGTGCCAGCAGCAAACCCGGGACAGGCAACACTGAAGCTTTCTTT. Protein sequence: CASSKPGTGNTEAFF.

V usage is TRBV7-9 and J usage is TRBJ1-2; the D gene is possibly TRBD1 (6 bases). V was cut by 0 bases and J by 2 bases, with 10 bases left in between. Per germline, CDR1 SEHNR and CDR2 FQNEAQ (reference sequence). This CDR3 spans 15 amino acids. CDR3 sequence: CASSLARGRNYGYTF. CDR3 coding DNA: TGTGCCAGCAGCTTAGCCAGGGGTCGGAACTATGGCTACACCTTC. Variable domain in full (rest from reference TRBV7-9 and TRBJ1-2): DTGVSQNPRHKITKRGQNVTFRCDPISEHNRLYWYRQTLGQGPEFLTYFQNEAQLEKSRLLSDRFSAERPKGSFSTLEIQRTEQGDSAMYLCASSLARGRNYGYTFGSGTRLTVV.

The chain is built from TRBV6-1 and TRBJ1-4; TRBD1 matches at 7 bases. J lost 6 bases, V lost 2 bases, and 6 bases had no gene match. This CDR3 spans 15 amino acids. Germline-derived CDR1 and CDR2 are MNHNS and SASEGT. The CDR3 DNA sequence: TGTGCCAGCAGTGAAAGGGGGACAGTGTATGAAAAACTGTTTTTT. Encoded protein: CASSERGTVYEKLFF.

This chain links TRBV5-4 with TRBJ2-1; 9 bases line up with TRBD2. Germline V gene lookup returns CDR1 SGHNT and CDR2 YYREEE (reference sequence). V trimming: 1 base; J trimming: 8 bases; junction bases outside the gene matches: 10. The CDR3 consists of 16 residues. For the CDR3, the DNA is TGTGCCAGCAGCTTGTACGCGGGGGGGCAGGTCTATGAGCAGTTCTTC. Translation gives CASSLYAGGQVYEQFF. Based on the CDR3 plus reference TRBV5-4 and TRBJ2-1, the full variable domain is ETGVTQSPTHLIKTRGQQVTLRCSSQSGHNTVSWYQQALGQGPQFIFQYYREEENGRGNFPPRFSGLQFPNYSSELNVNALELDDSALYLCASSLYAGGQVYEQFFGPGTRLTVL.

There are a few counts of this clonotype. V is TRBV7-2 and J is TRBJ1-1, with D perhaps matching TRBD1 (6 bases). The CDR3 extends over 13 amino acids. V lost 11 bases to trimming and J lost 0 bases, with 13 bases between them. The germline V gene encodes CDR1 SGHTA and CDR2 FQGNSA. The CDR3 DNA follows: TGTGCCTCGGGGGGGCAGCTGAACACTGAAGCTTTCTTT. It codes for CASGGQLNTEAFF.

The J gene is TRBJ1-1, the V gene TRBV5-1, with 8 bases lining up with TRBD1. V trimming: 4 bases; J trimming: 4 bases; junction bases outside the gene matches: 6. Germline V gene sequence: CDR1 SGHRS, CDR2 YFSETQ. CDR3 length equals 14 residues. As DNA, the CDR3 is TGCGCCAGCAGCACGGGACAGGTCGGCACTGAAGCTTTCTTT. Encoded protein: CASSTGQVGTEAFF.